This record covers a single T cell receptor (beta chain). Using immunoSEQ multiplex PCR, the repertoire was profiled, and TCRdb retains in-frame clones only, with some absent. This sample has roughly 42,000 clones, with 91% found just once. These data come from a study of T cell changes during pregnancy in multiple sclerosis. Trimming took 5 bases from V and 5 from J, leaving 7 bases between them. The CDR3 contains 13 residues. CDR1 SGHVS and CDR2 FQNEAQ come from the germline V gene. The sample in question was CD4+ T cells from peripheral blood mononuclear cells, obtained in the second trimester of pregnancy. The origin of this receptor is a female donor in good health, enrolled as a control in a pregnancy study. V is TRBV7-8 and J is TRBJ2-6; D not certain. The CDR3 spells CASSLRWANVLTF. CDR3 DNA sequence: TGTGCCAGCAGCCTCCGGTGGGCCAACGTCCTGACTTTC.